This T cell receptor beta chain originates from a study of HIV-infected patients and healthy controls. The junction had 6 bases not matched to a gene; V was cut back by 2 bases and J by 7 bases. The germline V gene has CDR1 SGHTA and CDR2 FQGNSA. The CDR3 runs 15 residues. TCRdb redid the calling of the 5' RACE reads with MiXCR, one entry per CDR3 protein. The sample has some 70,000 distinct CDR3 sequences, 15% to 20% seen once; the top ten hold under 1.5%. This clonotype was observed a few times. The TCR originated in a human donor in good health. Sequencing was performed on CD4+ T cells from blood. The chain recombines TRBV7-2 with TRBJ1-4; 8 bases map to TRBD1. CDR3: CASSLPTGVREKLFF. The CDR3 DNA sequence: TGTGCCAGCAGCTTACCGACAGGGGTGCGTGAAAAACTGTTTTTT.